Listed below are T cell receptor beta chains from one sample, sequenced in a study of long-term antiretroviral therapy in people with HIV. The repertoire was sequenced with immunoSEQ multiplex PCR; TCRdb's copy has only in-frame clones and lacks some. The repertoire holds tens of thousands of clones, with roughly 84% as singletons. The sequences come from unsorted PBMCs, collected 3 years after starting antiretroviral therapy. These receptor sequences come from a man between 40 and 49 years old with HIV. Each CDR3 is given with its conserved first and last residue. Size is omitted from some rows. Given values are once, few, many or a class for expanded clones.

V	size	J	CDR3
TRBV6-1	.	TRBJ2-1	CASSEGQYNEQFF
TRBV27	.	TRBJ1-1	CASSYYGTRMNTEAFF
TRBV9	.	TRBJ2-5	CASSVSGTDQETQYF
TRBV5-6	.	TRBJ2-2	CASSLDRELFF
TRBV6-1	.	TRBJ2-7	CASSLGLGSYEQYF
TRBV11-3	few	TRBJ2-5	CASSLGDRARETQYF
TRBV10-3	.	TRBJ2-1	CAISDPQPYNEQFF
TRBV5-1	.	TRBJ2-1	CASSPLGGGDYNEQFF
TRBV7-3	.	TRBJ1-1	CASSSTGGKAEAFF
TRBV5-8	.	TRBJ2-3	CASSWGQISTDTQYF
TRBV14	.	TRBJ2-7	CASSTGESYEQYF
TRBV10-3	.	TRBJ2-7	CAISESTDSHSYEQYF
TRBV4-2	.	TRBJ2-3	CASSSLAGGRSTDTQYF
TRBV5-1	.	TRBJ1-3	CASSPGWQGSGNTIYF
TRBV19	.	TRBJ1-6	CASSINGDRNYSPLHF
TRBV5-6	.	TRBJ1-1	CASSLVSRVSTEAFF
TRBV7-9	.	TRBJ2-5	CASSWNPWVGEQETQYF